This T cell receptor (beta chain) was sequenced during a study of blood T cell repertoires in COVID-19. About the research overall: Sources were T cells, B-cell-depleted T cells, or PBMCs; the material itself was cDNA or gDNA.

Germline trimming cut 0 bases from V and 6 bases from J; bases unmatched to any gene: 10. Per germline, CDR1 LGHNA and CDR2 YNFKEQ. The CDR3 consists of 18 residues. In the study's own analysis: Amplification from reference gene primers served as the basis for estimated nucleated cell counts. Sequencing used immunoSEQ multiplex PCR; TCRdb keeps in-frame clones, though not all of them. The V and J calls and clone size come from that table; D and trimming were worked out from the DNA. The sample contains 300,000 to 400,000 clones, approximately 86% of which appear only once. The clonotype was recovered from a woman aged 60-75 years with COVID-19, enrolled during active disease. The gene calls are TRBV4-2 and TRBJ2-1; TRBD2 agrees at 11 bases. The sample comprised peripheral blood. This chain's CDR3 is CASSQDRPSGGRGNEQFF. DNA for the CDR3: TGTGCCAGCAGCCAAGATAGGCCTAGCGGGGGGCGGGGCAATGAGCAGTTCTTC.